What follows describes a single TCR beta chain. Authors' processing steps: Reference gene primer amplification yielded estimated nucleated cell counts. TCRdb's table, derived via immunoSEQ multiplex PCR, lists solely in-frame clones and lacks some. D and trimming were read from the DNA, whereas the V and J calls and clone size are those reported in that table. The sample records around 78,000 clones, under 85% being singletons. These data belong to a study of blood T cell repertoires in COVID-19. Study-level information: COVID-19 samples collected from the United States, Italy and Spain covered acute and convalescent phases. PBMCs, B-cell-depleted T cells, or T cells were the source of the cDNA or gDNA that made up the material.

This CDR3 spans 14 amino acids. Germline V lookup: CDR1 SGHRS, CDR2 YFSETQ. Trimming removed 0 bases from V and 4 bases from J, with 10 bases in between. The chain carries TRBV5-1 and TRBJ2-5, with D tentatively TRBD2 (5 bases). Sequencing was performed on peripheral blood. The TCR was taken from a human donor in a cohort sampled during active COVID-19. The CDR3 DNA reads TGCGCCAGCAGCTTGGGTCAAGGGAGAGAGACCCAGTACTTC. Protein sequence: CASSLGQGRETQYF.